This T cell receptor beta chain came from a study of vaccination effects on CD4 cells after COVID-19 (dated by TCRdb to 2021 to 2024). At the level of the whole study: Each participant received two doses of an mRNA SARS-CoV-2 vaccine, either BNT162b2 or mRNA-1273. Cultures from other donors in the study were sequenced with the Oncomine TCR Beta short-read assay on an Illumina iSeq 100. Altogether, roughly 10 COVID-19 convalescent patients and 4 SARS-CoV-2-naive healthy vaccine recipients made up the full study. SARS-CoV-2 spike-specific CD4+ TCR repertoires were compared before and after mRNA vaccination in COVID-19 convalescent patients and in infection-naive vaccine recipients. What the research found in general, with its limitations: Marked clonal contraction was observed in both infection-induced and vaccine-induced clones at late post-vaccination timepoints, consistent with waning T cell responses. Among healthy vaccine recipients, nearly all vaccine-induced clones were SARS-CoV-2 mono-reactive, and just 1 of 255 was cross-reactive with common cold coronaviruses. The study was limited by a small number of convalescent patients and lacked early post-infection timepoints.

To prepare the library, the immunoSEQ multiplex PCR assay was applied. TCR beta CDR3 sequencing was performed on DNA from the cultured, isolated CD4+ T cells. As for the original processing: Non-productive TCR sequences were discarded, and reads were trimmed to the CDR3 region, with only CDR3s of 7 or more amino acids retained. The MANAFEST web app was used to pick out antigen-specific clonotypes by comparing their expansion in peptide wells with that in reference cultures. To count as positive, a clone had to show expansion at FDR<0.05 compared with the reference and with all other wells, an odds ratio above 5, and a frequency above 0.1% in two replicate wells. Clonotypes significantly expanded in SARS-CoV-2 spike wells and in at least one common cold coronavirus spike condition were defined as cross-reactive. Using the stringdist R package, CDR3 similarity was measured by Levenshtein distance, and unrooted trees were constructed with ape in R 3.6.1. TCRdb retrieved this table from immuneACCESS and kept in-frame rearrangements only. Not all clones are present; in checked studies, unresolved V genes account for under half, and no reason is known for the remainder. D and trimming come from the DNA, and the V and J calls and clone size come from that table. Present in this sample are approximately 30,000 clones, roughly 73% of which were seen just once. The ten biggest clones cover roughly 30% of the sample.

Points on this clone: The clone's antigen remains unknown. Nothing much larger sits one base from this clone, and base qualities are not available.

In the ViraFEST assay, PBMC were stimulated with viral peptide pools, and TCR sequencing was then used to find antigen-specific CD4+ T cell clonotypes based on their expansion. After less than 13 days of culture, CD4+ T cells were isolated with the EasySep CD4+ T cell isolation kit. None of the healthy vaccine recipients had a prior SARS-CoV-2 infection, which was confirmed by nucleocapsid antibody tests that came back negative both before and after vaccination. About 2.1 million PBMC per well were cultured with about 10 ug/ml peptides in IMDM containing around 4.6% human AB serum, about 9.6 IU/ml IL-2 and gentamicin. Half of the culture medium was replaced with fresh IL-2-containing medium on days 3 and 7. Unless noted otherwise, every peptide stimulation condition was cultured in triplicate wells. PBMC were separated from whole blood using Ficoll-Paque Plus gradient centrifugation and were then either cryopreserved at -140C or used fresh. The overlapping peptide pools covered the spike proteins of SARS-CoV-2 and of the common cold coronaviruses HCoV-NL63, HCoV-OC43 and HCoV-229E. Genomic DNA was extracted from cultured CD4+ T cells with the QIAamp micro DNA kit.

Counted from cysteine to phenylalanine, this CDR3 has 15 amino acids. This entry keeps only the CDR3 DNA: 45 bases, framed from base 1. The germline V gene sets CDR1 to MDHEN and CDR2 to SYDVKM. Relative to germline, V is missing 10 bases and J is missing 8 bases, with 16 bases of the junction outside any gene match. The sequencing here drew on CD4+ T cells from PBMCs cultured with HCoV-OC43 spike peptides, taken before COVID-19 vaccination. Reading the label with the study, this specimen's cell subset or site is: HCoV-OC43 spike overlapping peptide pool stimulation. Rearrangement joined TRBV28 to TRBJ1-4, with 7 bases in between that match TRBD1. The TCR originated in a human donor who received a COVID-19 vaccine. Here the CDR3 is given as CAITPGQSGWEKLFF. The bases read TGTGCCATCACTCCGGGACAGTCGGGATGGGAAAAACTGTTTTTT.